The rows below give T cell receptor beta chains drawn from one sample of a study of blood T cell repertoires in COVID-19. Assay used: immunoSEQ multiplex PCR; TCRdb lists only in-frame clones, some missing. The data hold over 80,000 clones, with 80% observed a single time. Sequenced input: peripheral blood. The receptors originated from a woman between 65 and 79 years old with acute or convalescent COVID-19. The CDR3 runs from the conserved cysteine through the conserved F or W. The D gene is left open where the match is weak. Part of the rows lack a size; the others show once, few, many or a class for expanded clones.

j_gene: TRBJ1-6; d_gene: TRBD1; v_gene: TRBV5-4; abundance: -; CDR3nt: TGTGCCAGCAGCTTGGGGGGGACAGGGGACTCACCCCTCCACTTT; CDR3aa: CASSLGGTGDSPLHF
j_gene: TRBJ2-7; d_gene: -; v_gene: TRBV5-6; abundance: -; CDR3nt: TGTGCCAGCAGCCCACACGGGTCTACCTACGAGCAGTACTTC; CDR3aa: CASSPHGSTYEQYF
j_gene: TRBJ2-5; d_gene: TRBD1; v_gene: TRBV10-1; abundance: -; CDR3nt: TGCGCCAGCAGTGATTGTAGAACAGGGGGACAAGAGACCCAGTACTTC; CDR3aa: CASSDCRTGGQETQYF
j_gene: TRBJ1-2; d_gene: -; v_gene: TRBV12-3/TRBV12-4; abundance: -; CDR3nt: TGTGCCAGCAGTTTTGCGGGCAGCTATGGCTACACCTTC; CDR3aa: CASSFAGSYGYTF
j_gene: TRBJ2-2; d_gene: TRBD2; v_gene: TRBV28; abundance: -; CDR3nt: TGTGCCAGCCCCACCCGGACTAGCGGGGAGCTGTTTTTT; CDR3aa: CASPTRTSGELFF
j_gene: TRBJ2-3; d_gene: -; v_gene: TRBV27; abundance: -; CDR3nt: TGTGCCAGCAGCTATACCGGGGTTTTGGGCACAGATACGCAGTATTTT; CDR3aa: CASSYTGVLGTDTQYF
j_gene: TRBJ1-5; d_gene: -; v_gene: TRBV7-9; abundance: -; CDR3nt: TGTGCCAGCAGCTTAGAGGGGATTCAGCCCCAGCATTTT; CDR3aa: CASSLEGIQPQHF
j_gene: TRBJ2-7; d_gene: -; v_gene: TRBV28; abundance: -; CDR3nt: TGTGCCAGCAGGGGCAGGAGCGGGTGGTACGAGCAGTACTTC; CDR3aa: CASRGRSGWYEQYF
j_gene: TRBJ2-1; d_gene: -; v_gene: TRBV5-8; abundance: -; CDR3nt: TGTGCCAGCAGCTTGTTTCGGGGAAGTAGCCTCAATGAGCAGTTCTTC; CDR3aa: CASSLFRGSSLNEQFF
j_gene: TRBJ2-3; d_gene: TRBD2; v_gene: TRBV7-6; abundance: few; CDR3nt: TGTGCCAGCAGCTTAGTGGCGGGAGGCGGGGGTACGCAGTATTTT; CDR3aa: CASSLVAGGGGTQYF
j_gene: TRBJ1-2; d_gene: TRBD1; v_gene: TRBV6-1; abundance: -; CDR3nt: TGTGCCAGCAGTGACACTGGACAGGCCTATGGCTACACCTTC; CDR3aa: CASSDTGQAYGYTF
j_gene: TRBJ2-7; d_gene: -; v_gene: TRBV25-1; abundance: -; CDR3nt: TGTGCCAGCAGTGAATTCACCGACAGATCCTACGAGCAGTACTTC; CDR3aa: CASSEFTDRSYEQYF
j_gene: TRBJ1-3; d_gene: -; v_gene: TRBV6-5; abundance: -; CDR3nt: TGTGCCAGCAGTTACTCGACGGGGGGCAATGGAAACACCATATATTTT; CDR3aa: CASSYSTGGNGNTIYF
j_gene: TRBJ2-1; d_gene: TRBD2; v_gene: TRBV29-1; abundance: -; CDR3nt: TGCAGCGCTCCGACTAGCGGGATGCGGGGCTCCTACAATGAGCAGTTCTTC; CDR3aa: CSAPTSGMRGSYNEQFF
j_gene: TRBJ1-4; d_gene: -; v_gene: TRBV28; abundance: -; CDR3nt: TGTGCCAGCAGTTTGCGGGAGGGGGGGGAAGCGTGTTGTGAAAAACTGTTTTTT; CDR3aa: CASSLREGGEACCEKLFF
j_gene: TRBJ2-2; d_gene: TRBD1; v_gene: TRBV6-6; abundance: -; CDR3nt: TGTGCCAGCAGCCTTGGACAGGCTATGAACACCGGGGAGCTGTTTTTT; CDR3aa: CASSLGQAMNTGELFF
j_gene: TRBJ2-1; d_gene: -; v_gene: TRBV5-6; abundance: -; CDR3nt: TGTGCCAGCAGCAGGGAGCGGAATTCCTACAATGAGCAGTTCTTC; CDR3aa: CASSRERNSYNEQFF
j_gene: TRBJ1-1; d_gene: TRBD1; v_gene: TRBV7-3; abundance: -; CDR3nt: TGTGCCAGCAGCTTGACAGGGGTGACTGAAGCTTTCTTT; CDR3aa: CASSLTGVTEAFF
j_gene: TRBJ2-3; d_gene: TRBD2; v_gene: TRBV9; abundance: -; CDR3nt: TGTGCCAGCAGCACCGGGACTAGCGGGGGGGGCACAGATACGCAGTATTTT; CDR3aa: CASSTGTSGGGTDTQYF
j_gene: TRBJ2-3; d_gene: -; v_gene: TRBV11-2; abundance: -; CDR3nt: TGTGCCAGCAGCTTTGCCGGACTACCCCCCGGAGATACGCAGTATTTT; CDR3aa: CASSFAGLPPGDTQYF
j_gene: TRBJ1-4; d_gene: -; v_gene: TRBV7-9; abundance: -; CDR3nt: TGTGCCAGCAGCTTTTGGACACAGATTAATGAAAAACTGTTTTTT; CDR3aa: CASSFWTQINEKLFF
j_gene: TRBJ2-5; d_gene: -; v_gene: TRBV5-1; abundance: -; CDR3nt: TGCGCCAGCAGCTTGGGCGGGACTCAACAAGAGACCCAGTACTTC; CDR3aa: CASSLGGTQQETQYF
j_gene: TRBJ1-3; d_gene: -; v_gene: TRBV7-9; abundance: -; CDR3nt: TGTGCCAGCAGCTTAGAGCCAACCTCTGGAAACACCATATATTTT; CDR3aa: CASSLEPTSGNTIYF
j_gene: TRBJ1-6; d_gene: -; v_gene: TRBV5-4; abundance: once; CDR3nt: TGTGCCAGCAGCTTCGATGGGGGGTCTGGTTCACCCCTCCACTTT; CDR3aa: CASSFDGGSGSPLHF
j_gene: TRBJ1-2; d_gene: -; v_gene: TRBV5-1; abundance: -; CDR3nt: TGCGCCAGCAGCTTGGAGGTCTCAGGGCGCTATGGCTACACCTTC; CDR3aa: CASSLEVSGRYGYTF
j_gene: TRBJ2-7; d_gene: -; v_gene: TRBV6-5; abundance: once; CDR3nt: TGTGCCAGCGCGAACGAGGACAGAGCCTACGAGCAGTACTTC; CDR3aa: CASANEDRAYEQYF
j_gene: TRBJ2-3; d_gene: TRBD2; v_gene: TRBV7-8; abundance: -; CDR3nt: TGTGCCAGCAGCCCGAGTAGCGGGAGTTCATCTGATACGCAGTATTTT; CDR3aa: CASSPSSGSSSDTQYF
j_gene: TRBJ1-5; d_gene: -; v_gene: TRBV7-8; abundance: -; CDR3nt: TGTGCCAGCAGCTTAGTTGTACAGGGAGTGGGGCCCCAGCATTTT; CDR3aa: CASSLVVQGVGPQHF
j_gene: TRBJ1-1; d_gene: TRBD1; v_gene: TRBV5-6; abundance: -; CDR3nt: TGTGCCAGCAGCCTCACCGGGACAGGTAACACTGAAGCTTTCTTT; CDR3aa: CASSLTGTGNTEAFF
j_gene: TRBJ1-2; d_gene: -; v_gene: TRBV6-5; abundance: -; CDR3nt: TGTGCCAGCAGTTACTCGAGTGGCTACACCTTC; CDR3aa: CASSYSSGYTF
j_gene: TRBJ2-1; d_gene: TRBD2; v_gene: TRBV7-6; abundance: -; CDR3nt: TGTGCCAGCAGCTTTGGCGGGAGGGCCTACTTCAACAATGAGCAGTTCTTC; CDR3aa: CASSFGGRAYFNNEQFF
j_gene: TRBJ2-1; d_gene: -; v_gene: TRBV25-1; abundance: -; CDR3nt: TGTGCCAGCAGGGGCTACTCCTACAATGAGCAGTTCTTC; CDR3aa: CASRGYSYNEQFF
j_gene: TRBJ2-7; d_gene: TRBD1; v_gene: TRBV7-6; abundance: -; CDR3nt: TGTGCCAGCAGCTTAGGGGGGACAGGGGGAGCCTACGAGCAGTACTTC; CDR3aa: CASSLGGTGGAYEQYF
j_gene: TRBJ1-1; d_gene: TRBD1; v_gene: TRBV5-1; abundance: -; CDR3nt: TGCGCCAGCAGCCCTAAGGGACAGACTCTCATGAACACTGAAGCTTTCTTT; CDR3aa: CASSPKGQTLMNTEAFF
j_gene: TRBJ1-2; d_gene: -; v_gene: TRBV4-2; abundance: -; CDR3nt: TGTGCCAGCAGCCAAGAGTCCGGGTCTAGAGGCTACACCTTC; CDR3aa: CASSQESGSRGYTF
j_gene: TRBJ2-1; d_gene: -; v_gene: TRBV5-1; abundance: -; CDR3nt: TGCGCCAGCAGCTTGGGGGCAGGCTCTGAGCAGTTCTTC; CDR3aa: CASSLGAGSEQFF
j_gene: TRBJ2-3; d_gene: -; v_gene: TRBV6-2/TRBV6-3; abundance: -; CDR3nt: TGTGCCAGCAGTTACGGCAGGGATACAGATACGCAGTATTTT; CDR3aa: CASSYGRDTDTQYF
j_gene: TRBJ2-5; d_gene: -; v_gene: TRBV2; abundance: -; CDR3nt: TGTGCCAGCGGGCAGTATGGGGAGACCCAGTACTTC; CDR3aa: CASGQYGETQYF
j_gene: TRBJ1-3; d_gene: -; v_gene: TRBV19; abundance: few; CDR3nt: TGTGCCAGTAGACCAGGGTCCTCTGGAAACACCATATATTTT; CDR3aa: CASRPGSSGNTIYF
j_gene: TRBJ2-2; d_gene: TRBD1; v_gene: TRBV28; abundance: -; CDR3nt: TGTGCCAGCAGTTCCGGGACAGGGGTCACCGGGGAGCTGTTTTTT; CDR3aa: CASSSGTGVTGELFF